The 22 T cell receptor beta chains below come from one sample, sequenced in a study of cytomegalovirus exposure and HLA in healthy donors. Researchers ran the PCR with 60 Vbeta and 13 Jbeta primers. Profiled with immunoSEQ multiplex PCR; TCRdb holds only in-frame clones, not every one. The sample has 110,000 or so clones, around four fifths seen once; the top ten hold roughly 8.6%. Source material: PBMCs. These receptors all come from a woman in her forties in good health and CMV-seropositive.

The chain is built from TRBV5-8 and TRBJ2-5; D is perhaps TRBD1 (6 bases). This CDR3 is built from 14 residues. Germline CDR1 and CDR2: SGHTS and YDEGEE. V lost 0 bases to trimming and J lost 5 bases, with 11 bases between them. The CDR3 DNA follows: TGTGCCAGCAGCTTGGATAGGGGGACGGAGACCCAGTACTTC. Translation gives CASSLDRGTETQYF.

The chain joins TRBV28 to TRBJ1-5; possible D gene TRBD1, 5 bases. V shed 5 bases and J shed 3 bases, with 17 bases lying between them. Germline V lookup: CDR1 MDHEN, CDR2 SYDVKM. This CDR3 is 16 amino acids long. The CDR3 DNA reads as TGTGCCAGCAGTCCCGTGGGCCGGACACACAATCAGCCCCAGCATTTT. Translating gives CASSPVGRTHNQPQHF.

The chain has TRBV5-4 and TRBJ1-2; 12 bases align to TRBD1. V dropped 0 bases and J dropped 7; count of bases not matched to a gene: 4. Germline CDR1 and CDR2: SGHNT and YYREEE (reference sequence). There are 15 residues in the CDR3. CDR3 protein: CASSLEGQGAPGYTF. DNA of the CDR3: TGTGCCAGCAGCTTGGAGGGACAGGGGGCGCCTGGCTACACCTTC.

CDR3 bases: TGTGCCATCAGCGATATGACAAAGAGCACAGATACGCAGTATTTT. Amino acid sequence: CAISDMTKSTDTQYF. The genes are TRBV10-3 and TRBJ2-3; D is unclear. The V gene lost 6 bases and the J gene lost 0 bases, with 13 bases spanning the gap. Germline V CDR1 and CDR2: ENHRY, SYGVKD. The CDR3 is 15 amino acids.

The chain's CDR3 is CSVEDRVDEQFF. CDR3 nucleotide sequence: TGCAGCGTTGAAGATCGAGTCGATGAGCAGTTCTTC. J is TRBJ2-1 and V is TRBV29-1; no definite D call. The CDR3 extends over 12 amino acids. Trimming removed 0 bases at V and 8 bases at J, with 8 bases between. CDR1 is SQVTM and CDR2 is ANQGSEA in the germline V gene.

This clone came up a few times. The CDR3 is CASSRALSTPYISYEQYF. The CDR3 bases are TGTGCCAGCAGCCGCGCTCTAAGCACCCCGTATATCTCCTACGAGCAGTACTTC. The chain uses TRBV9 and TRBJ2-7; D unclear. This CDR3 contains 18 residues. V was cut by 4 bases and J by 0 bases, with 23 bases left in between. Germline assignment: CDR1 SGDLS and CDR2 YYNGEE.

The CDR3, as DNA: TGTGCCAGCAGCGTAGGGGGGCACATTTCACCCCTCCACTTT. Translated: CASSVGGHISPLHF. The V call is TRBV9, the J call TRBJ1-6, with D possibly matching TRBD1 (6 bases). In germline, CDR1 is SGDLS, CDR2 YYNGEE. This CDR3 is built from 14 residues. Deletions cut 0 bases from V and 9 bases from J, with 10 bases between.

The chain links TRBV2 to TRBJ1-5; the D is unclear. CDR1 is SNHLY and CDR2 is FYNNEI in the germline V gene. The V gene lost 0 bases and the J gene lost 5 bases, with 11 bases spanning the gap. CDR3 length: 15 amino acids. The CDR3 nucleotides are TGTGCCAGCAGTGAAGCGCTACCCGTGGATCAGCCCCAGCATTTT. Translation: CASSEALPVDQPQHF.

This rearrangement joins TRBV4-2 to TRBJ2-7; D not certain. Trimming removed 1 base at V and 6 bases at J, with 16 bases between. This CDR3 comprises 15 residues. Germline CDR1 is LGHNA and CDR2 is YNFKEQ. The CDR3 DNA sequence: TGTGCCAGCAGCCAAGTGGCGGCCACCCTCCCCGAGCAGTACTTC. Its protein is CASSQVAATLPEQYF.

This clone came up once. The chain combines TRBV28 with TRBJ1-4; no firm D call. This CDR3 region has 13 residues. V was trimmed by 1 base and J by 12 bases, leaving 12 bases between them. Germline V gene data show CDR1 as MDHEN and CDR2 as SYDVKM. As DNA, the CDR3 is TGTGCCAGCAGTTTATCGTCGCCCTCGGAACTGTTTTTT. It encodes CASSLSSPSELFF.

The chain links TRBV6-5 to TRBJ2-2; D gene ambiguous. Germline values: CDR1 MNHEY, CDR2 SVGAGI. The CDR3 loop spans 15 amino acids. V lost 7 bases and J lost 1, with 13 bases in between. CDR3 protein: CASNPSVQNTGELFF. In nucleotides, the CDR3 is TGTGCCAGCAATCCTTCAGTTCAGAACACCGGGGAGCTGTTTTTT.

The V gene is TRBV27, the J gene TRBJ2-5; D perhaps matches TRBD1 (6 bases). The end of the DNA fits TRBJ2-7 better, so the J call may be wrong. The CDR3 covers 17 residues. CDR1 is MNHEY and CDR2 is SMNVEV in the germline V gene (reference sequence). The CDR3 protein is CASSPNLGGTPTYEQYF. The CDR3, as DNA: TGTGCCAGCTCCCCGAACTTAGGTGGGACACCCACCTACGAGCAGTACTTC.

This chain joins TRBV7-9 and TRBJ1-1, with D unresolved. The CDR3 covers 13 residues. V lost 7 bases and J 0 bases, leaving 9 bases between the germline ends. Germline V lookup: CDR1 SEHNR, CDR2 FQNEAQ (reference sequence). CDR3 DNA sequence: TGTGCCAGCACCGCTATGGTGAACACTGAAGCTTTCTTT. Translated, it gives CASTAMVNTEAFF.

A few counts support this clone. The chain links TRBV4-2 to TRBJ1-1, with D possibly being TRBD1 (5 bases). This CDR3 has 16 residues. The V end was cut by 2 bases, the J end by 4 bases, with 17 bases between. Per germline, CDR1 LGHNA and CDR2 YNFKEQ. In DNA form, the CDR3 reads TGTGCCAGCAGCCAAAATCGCGGGGGATTGAGCACTGAAGCTTTCTTT. This translates into CASSQNRGGLSTEAFF.

The rearrangement joins TRBV6-6 to TRBJ2-2, with D unresolved. The ends were cut back, 2 bases at V and 2 bases at J, with 3 bases in the middle. Germline V gene lookup returns CDR1 MNHNY and CDR2 SVGAGI (reference sequence). This CDR3 region has 13 residues. In nucleotides, the CDR3 is TGTGCCAGCAGTTACGTAAACACCGGGGAGCTGTTTTTT. Protein product: CASSYVNTGELFF.

This clone showed up just once. The rearrangement uses TRBV27 and TRBJ1-4; 10 positions match TRBD1. V lost 3 bases and J lost 7; bases outside the gene matches: 5. The CDR3 totals 15 residues. From germline, CDR1 is MNHEY and CDR2 SMNVEV (reference sequence). The CDR3 loop is CASSFRTGGSEKLFF. The CDR3 DNA follows: TGTGCCAGCAGTTTCCGGACAGGGGGAAGTGAAAAACTGTTTTTT.

The CDR3 here is CASSFDPGQGAYEQYF. The CDR3 nucleotides are TGTGCCAGCAGTTTCGATCCGGGACAGGGGGCCTACGAGCAGTACTTC. The genes are TRBV27 and TRBJ2-5, with 11 bases lining up with TRBD1. Matching the DNA end better, TRBJ2-7 makes the J call doubtful. The CDR3 has 16 residues. CDR1 MNHEY and CDR2 SMNVEV come from the germline V gene (reference sequence).

The chain combines TRBV6-4 with TRBJ2-2; D possibly corresponds to TRBD2 (5 bases). The CDR3 runs to 15 residues. The ends were cut back, 0 bases at V and 4 bases at J, with 9 bases in the middle. Germline V lookup: CDR1 MRHNA, CDR2 SNTAGT. CDR3: CASSDSIGGTGELFF. CDR3 DNA: TGTGCCAGCAGTGACTCAATCGGAGGCACCGGGGAGCTGTTTTTT.

V gene TRBV6-5 combines with J gene TRBJ1-1, with a possible D match to TRBD1 (6 bases). Trimming removed 3 bases from V and 0 bases from J, with 8 bases in between. Germline assignment: CDR1 MNHEY and CDR2 SVGAGI. This CDR3 spans 14 amino acids. CDR3: CASSYGQLNTEAFF. CDR3 DNA: TGTGCCAGCAGTTATGGACAGCTGAACACTGAAGCTTTCTTT.

This CDR3 reads CASSPQPILTGNTEAFF. The CDR3 region has the DNA TGTGCCAGCAGTCCCCAACCTATTTTGACAGGTAACACTGAAGCTTTCTTT. V and J are TRBV2 and TRBJ1-1; perhaps TRBD1 as D (6 bases). Trimming removed 5 bases from V and 2 bases from J, with 21 bases in between. The germline gives CDR1 SNHLY, CDR2 FYNNEI. The CDR3 sequence is 17 residues long. The complete variable domain, with remaining parts taken from reference TRBV2 and TRBJ1-1, reads EPEVTQTPSHQVTQMGQEVILRCVPISNHLYFYWYRQILGQKVEFLVSFYNNEISEKSEIFDDQFSVERPDGSNFTLKIRSTKLEDSAMYFCASSPQPILTGNTEAFFGQGTRLTVV.

The chain couples TRBV2 to TRBJ1-4; 11 bases map to TRBD1. V lost 6 bases, J lost 8 bases, and 8 bases stayed unmatched. The germline V gene has CDR1 SNHLY and CDR2 FYNNEI. The CDR3 has 15 residues. The CDR3 sequence: CASRLHGTGGEKLFF. The CDR3 coding sequence is TGTGCCAGCAGACTGCACGGGACAGGGGGAGAAAAACTGTTTTTT.

The rearrangement uses TRBV19 and TRBJ2-1, with 8 bases matching TRBD1. The CDR3 runs 15 residues. V shed 3 bases, J shed 9 bases, and the junction held 10 bases outside the gene matches. The germline V gene encodes CDR1 LNHDA and CDR2 SQIVND (reference sequence). The CDR3 region is CASSIWTGRIIEQFF. The DNA for the CDR3 is TGTGCCAGTAGTATTTGGACAGGGCGGATTATTGAGCAGTTCTTC.